This T cell receptor beta chain came from a study of blood T cell repertoires in COVID-19. Study information: Samples came from the United States, Italy and Spain, spanning acute and convalescent COVID-19.

Recruited during active infection, patients (from Seattle) were subsequently followed longitudinally. In the authors' methods: For nucleated cells, counts were estimated from reference gene primer amplification. Profiled with immunoSEQ multiplex PCR; TCRdb holds only in-frame clones, not every one. V and J calls and clone size are as listed in that table; D and trimming were resolved from the DNA. The sample consists of 100,000 to 150,000 clones, roughly 85% of them appearing once. This clone was seen only a few times. This CDR3 is built from 15 residues. Trimming removed 5 bases from V and 3 bases from J; junction bases left unmatched: 5. The V gene's germline CDR1 is SGHTA and CDR2 FQGNSA.

Sequenced: peripheral blood. This receptor was obtained from a woman of 80 years or more with COVID-19, enrolled during active disease. The chain joins TRBV7-2 to TRBJ2-5, with 11 bases fitting TRBD1. For the CDR3, the DNA is TGTGCCAGCAGCCCGGACAGGGGGCGTGAAGAGACCCAGTACTTC. Its protein is CASSPDRGREETQYF.